This T cell receptor (beta chain) is drawn from a study of early T cells in non-severe SARS-CoV-2 infection. Study details: Chains stayed unpaired after sequencing of bulk RNA from unsorted whole blood.

As concerns this clonotype: Its antigen remains unidentified.

The study, taken as a whole, reports: In VDJdb matching, anti-spike CD8 responses were favored while private and CD4 specificities went missing.

The CDR3 spans 13 residues. Looked up from germline, CDR1 is DFQATT and CDR2 is SNEGSKA (reference sequence). Trimming took off 3 bases at V and 4 bases at J, with 13 bases between the two ends. Researchers attached unique molecular identifiers to individual cDNA molecules. TCRdb reprocessed the 5' RACE reads with MiXCR, giving one entry per CDR3 protein. This sample carries roughly 100,000 distinct CDR3 sequences, 10% to 15% of them seen once, and the ten largest clones take approximately 6%. V usage is TRBV20-1 and J usage is TRBJ2-7; possibly TRBD2 for D (6 bases). The source material was whole blood. The sequence came from an adult who was a healthcare worker with PCR-confirmed SARS-CoV-2 infection or an uninfected control (not recorded which). The CDR3 DNA reads TGCAGTGCTAGGCGGGACGCTTCTTACGAGCAGTACTTC. This gives the protein CSARRDASYEQYF.